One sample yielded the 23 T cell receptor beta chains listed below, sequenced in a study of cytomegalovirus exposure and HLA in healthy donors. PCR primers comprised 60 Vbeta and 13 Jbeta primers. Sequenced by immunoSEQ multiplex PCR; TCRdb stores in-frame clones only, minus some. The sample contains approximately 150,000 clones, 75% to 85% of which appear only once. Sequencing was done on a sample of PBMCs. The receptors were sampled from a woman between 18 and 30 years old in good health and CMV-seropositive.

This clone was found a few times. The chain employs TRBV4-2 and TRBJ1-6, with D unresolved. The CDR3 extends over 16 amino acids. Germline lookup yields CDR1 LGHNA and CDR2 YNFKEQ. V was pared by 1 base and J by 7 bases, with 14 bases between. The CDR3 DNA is TGTGCCAGCAGCCAAGCCCCGGAGTCAGCGAATTCACCCCTCCACTTT. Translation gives CASSQAPESANSPLHF.

CDR3 residues: CSVPKVDRGRETQYF. In DNA, the CDR3 is TGCAGCGTTCCAAAGGTGGACAGGGGAAGGGAGACCCAGTACTTC. This chain links TRBV29-1 with TRBJ2-5; 9 bases are a match to TRBD1. From germline, CDR1 is SQVTM and CDR2 ANQGSEA. This CDR3 comprises 15 residues. V gave up 5 bases and J gave up 5 bases; unmatched junction bases: 12.

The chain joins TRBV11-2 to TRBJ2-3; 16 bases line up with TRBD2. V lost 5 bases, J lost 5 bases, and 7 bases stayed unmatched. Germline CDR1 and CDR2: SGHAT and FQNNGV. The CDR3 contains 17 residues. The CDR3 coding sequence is TGTGCCAGCAGCGCGGGACTAGCGGGGGGGCACGGAGATACGCAGTATTTT. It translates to CASSAGLAGGHGDTQYF.

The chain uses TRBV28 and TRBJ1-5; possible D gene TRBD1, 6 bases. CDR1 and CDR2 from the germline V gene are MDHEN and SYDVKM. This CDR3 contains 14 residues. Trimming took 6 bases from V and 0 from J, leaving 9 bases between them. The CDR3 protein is CASRGQLSNQPQHF. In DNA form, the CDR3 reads TGTGCCAGCAGGGGACAACTTAGCAATCAGCCCCAGCATTTT.

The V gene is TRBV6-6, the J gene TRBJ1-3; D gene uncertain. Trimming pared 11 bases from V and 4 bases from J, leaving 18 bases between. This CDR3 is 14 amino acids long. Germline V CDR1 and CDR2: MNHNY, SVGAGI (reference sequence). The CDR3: CAARPRSSGNTIYF. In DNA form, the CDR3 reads TGTGCCGCCCGACCAAGGAGCTCGGGAAACACCATATATTTT.

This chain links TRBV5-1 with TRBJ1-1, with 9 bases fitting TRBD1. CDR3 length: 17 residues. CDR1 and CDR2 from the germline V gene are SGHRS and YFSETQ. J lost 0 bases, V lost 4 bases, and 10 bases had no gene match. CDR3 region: CASSIGTGRRLNTEAFF. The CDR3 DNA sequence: TGCGCCAGCAGCATCGGGACAGGGAGAAGGTTGAACACTGAAGCTTTCTTT.

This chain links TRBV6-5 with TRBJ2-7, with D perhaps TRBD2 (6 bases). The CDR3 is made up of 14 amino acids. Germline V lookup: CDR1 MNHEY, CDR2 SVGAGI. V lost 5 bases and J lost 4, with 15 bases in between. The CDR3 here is CASSRGSAGYEQYF. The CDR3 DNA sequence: TGTGCCAGCAGTCGGGGGTCTGCCGGGTACGAGCAGTACTTC.

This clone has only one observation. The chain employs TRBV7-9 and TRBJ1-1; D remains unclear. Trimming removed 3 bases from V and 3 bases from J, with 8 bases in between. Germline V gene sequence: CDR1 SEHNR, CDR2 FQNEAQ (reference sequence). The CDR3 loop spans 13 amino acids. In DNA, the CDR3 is TGTGCCAGCAGCTTTGGGAGAGACACTGAAGCTTTCTTT. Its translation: CASSFGRDTEAFF.

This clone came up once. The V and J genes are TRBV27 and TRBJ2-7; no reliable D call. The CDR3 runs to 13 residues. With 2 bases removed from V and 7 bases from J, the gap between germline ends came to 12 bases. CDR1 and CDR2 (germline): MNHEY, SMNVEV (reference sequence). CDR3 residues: CASSLGLLKEQYF. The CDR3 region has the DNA TGTGCCAGCAGTTTAGGCCTTTTGAAAGAGCAGTACTTC.

This chain's CDR3 is CASSEQGASYEQYF. CDR3 coding DNA: TGTGCCAGCAGTGAACAGGGCGCCTCCTACGAGCAGTACTTC. This chain joins TRBV2 and TRBJ2-7; D is perhaps TRBD1 (5 bases). Germline V gene data show CDR1 as SNHLY and CDR2 as FYNNEI. This CDR3 comprises 14 residues. V dropped 2 bases and J dropped 0 bases, with 8 bases sitting between them.

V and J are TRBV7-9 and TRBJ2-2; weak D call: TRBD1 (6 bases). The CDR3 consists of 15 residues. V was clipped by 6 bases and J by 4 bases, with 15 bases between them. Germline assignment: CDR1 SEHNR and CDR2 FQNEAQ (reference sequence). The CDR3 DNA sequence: TGTGCCAGCAGAGAGACAGGCCATTCCACCGGGGAGCTGTTTTTT. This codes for CASRETGHSTGELFF.

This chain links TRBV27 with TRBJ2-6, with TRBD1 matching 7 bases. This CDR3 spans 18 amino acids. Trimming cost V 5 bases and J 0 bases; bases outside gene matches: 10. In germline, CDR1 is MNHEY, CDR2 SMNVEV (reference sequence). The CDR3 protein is CASSTRQGFGSGANVLTF. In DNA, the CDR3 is TGTGCCAGCAGTACTCGACAGGGTTTCGGCTCTGGGGCCAACGTCCTGACTTTC.

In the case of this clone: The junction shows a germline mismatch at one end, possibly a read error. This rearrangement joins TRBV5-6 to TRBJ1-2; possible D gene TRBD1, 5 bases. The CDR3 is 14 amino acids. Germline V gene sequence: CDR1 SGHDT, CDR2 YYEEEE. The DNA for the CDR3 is TGTGCCAGCAGCTTGGAGGGGCAAAGCTATGGCTACCCCTTC. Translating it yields CASSLEGQSYGYPF.

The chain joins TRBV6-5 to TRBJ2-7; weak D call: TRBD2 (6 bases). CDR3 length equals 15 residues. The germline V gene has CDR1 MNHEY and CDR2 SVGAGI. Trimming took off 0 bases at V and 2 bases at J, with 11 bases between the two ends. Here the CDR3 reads CASSYSGRKPYEQYF. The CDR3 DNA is TGTGCCAGCAGTTACTCGGGGAGGAAGCCCTACGAGCAGTACTTC.

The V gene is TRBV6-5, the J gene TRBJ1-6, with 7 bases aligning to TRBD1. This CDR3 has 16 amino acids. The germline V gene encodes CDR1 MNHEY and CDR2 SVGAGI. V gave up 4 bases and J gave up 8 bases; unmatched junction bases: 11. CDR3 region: CASSSGRSQGDSPLHF. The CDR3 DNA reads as TGTGCCAGCAGTTCAGGTAGATCCCAGGGGGATTCACCCCTCCACTTT.

CDR3 in amino acids: CASSGGEGGFPEQYF. The CDR3 DNA sequence: TGTGCCAGCAGTGGTGGGGAGGGGGGCTTCCCCGAGCAGTACTTC. V gene TRBV25-1 combines with J gene TRBJ2-7; the D gene is possibly TRBD2 (7 bases). Trimming took off 4 bases at V and 6 bases at J, with 19 bases between the two ends. CDR1 is MGHDK and CDR2 is SYGVNS in the germline V gene. This CDR3 contains 15 residues.

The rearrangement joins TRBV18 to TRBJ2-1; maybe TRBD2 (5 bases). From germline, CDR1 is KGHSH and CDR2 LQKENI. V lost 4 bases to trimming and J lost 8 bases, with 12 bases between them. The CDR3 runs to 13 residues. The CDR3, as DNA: TGTGCCAGCTCACGGCTACCGGAGGATGAGCAGTTCTTC. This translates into CASSRLPEDEQFF.

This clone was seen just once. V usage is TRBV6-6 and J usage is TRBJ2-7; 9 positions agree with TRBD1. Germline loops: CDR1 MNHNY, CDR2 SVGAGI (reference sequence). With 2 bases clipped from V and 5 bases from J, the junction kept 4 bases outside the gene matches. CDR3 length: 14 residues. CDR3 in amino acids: CASSYPGQGNEQYF. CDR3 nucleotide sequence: TGTGCCAGCAGTTACCCGGGACAGGGAAACGAGCAGTACTTC.

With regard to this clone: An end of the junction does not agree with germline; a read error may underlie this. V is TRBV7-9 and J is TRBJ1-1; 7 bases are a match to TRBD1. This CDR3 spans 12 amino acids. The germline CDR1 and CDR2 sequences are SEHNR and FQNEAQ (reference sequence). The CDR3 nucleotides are TGTTCCAGCAGCTCATGGGACAGTCCAGCTTTCTTT. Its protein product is CSSSSWDSPAFF.

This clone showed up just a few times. The chain's CDR3 is CASSLLGGGGADTQYF. CDR3 nucleotides: TGTGCCAGCAGCTTATTAGGCGGGGGAGGGGCAGATACGCAGTATTTT. The gene calls are TRBV11-2 and TRBJ2-3, with 7 nucleotides matching TRBD2. The CDR3 length is 16 residues. CDR1 is SGHAT and CDR2 is FQNNGV in the germline V gene. Trimming cost V 2 bases and J 4 bases; bases outside gene matches: 9. The full variable domain, its missing parts supplied by reference TRBV11-2 and TRBJ2-3, is EAGVAQSPRYKIIEKRQSVAFWCNPISGHATLYWYQQILGQGPKLLIQFQNNGVVDDSQLPKDRFSAERLKGVDSTLKIQPAKLEDSAVYLCASSLLGGGGADTQYFGPGTRLTVL.

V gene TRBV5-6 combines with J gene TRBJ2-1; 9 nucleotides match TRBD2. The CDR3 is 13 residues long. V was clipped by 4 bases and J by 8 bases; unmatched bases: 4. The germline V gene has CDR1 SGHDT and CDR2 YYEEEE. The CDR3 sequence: CASSPGLADEQFF. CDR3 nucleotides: TGTGCCAGCAGCCCGGGACTAGCCGATGAGCAGTTCTTC.

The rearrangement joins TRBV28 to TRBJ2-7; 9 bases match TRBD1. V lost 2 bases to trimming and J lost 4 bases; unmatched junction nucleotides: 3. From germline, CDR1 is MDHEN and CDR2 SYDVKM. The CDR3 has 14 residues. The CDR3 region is CASSLGTGLYEQYF. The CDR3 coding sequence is TGTGCCAGCAGTTTAGGGACAGGGCTATACGAGCAGTACTTC.

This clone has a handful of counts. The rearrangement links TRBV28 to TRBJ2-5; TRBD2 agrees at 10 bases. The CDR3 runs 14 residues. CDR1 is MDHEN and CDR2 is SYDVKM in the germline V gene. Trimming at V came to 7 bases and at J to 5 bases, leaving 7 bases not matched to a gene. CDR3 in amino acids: CASNQAGGHETQYF. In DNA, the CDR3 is TGTGCCAGCAACCAAGCGGGGGGGCACGAGACCCAGTACTTC. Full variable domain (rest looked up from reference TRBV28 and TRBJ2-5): DVKVTQSSRYLVKRTGEKVFLECVQDMDHENMFWYRQDPGLGLRLIYFSYDVKMKEKGDIPEGYSVSREKKERFSLILESASTNQTSMYLCASNQAGGHETQYFGPGTRLLVL.